This T cell receptor (beta chain) was identified in a study of blood T cell repertoires in COVID-19. Looking at the study overall: PBMCs, B-cell-depleted T cells, or T cells were the source of the cDNA or gDNA that made up the material.

Germline trimming cut 4 bases from V and 7 bases from J; bases unmatched to any gene: 6. Germline CDR1 and CDR2: SGDLS and YYNGEE. The CDR3 length is 13 residues. Generated by immunoSEQ multiplex PCR, the TCRdb table keeps only in-frame clones and is missing some. The sample shows around 52,000 clones, around 80% of them seen only once. Sequenced sample: peripheral blood. The sequence came from a woman of 80 years or more with acute or convalescent COVID-19. The V gene is TRBV9, the J gene TRBJ2-7; TRBD2 matches 9 bases. The CDR3 DNA reads TGTGCCAGCAGCTCGGGACTAGCCGCAGAGCAGTACTTC. This gives the protein CASSSGLAAEQYF.